A selection of T cell receptor beta chains follows, all from one sample in a study of blood T cell repertoires in COVID-19. The protocol was immunoSEQ multiplex PCR, while the TCRdb copy is restricted to in-frame clones and leaves out a portion. This table holds roughly 190,000 clones, 88% found once. The material sequenced was peripheral blood. The receptor source for this set is a man younger than 45 with acute or convalescent COVID-19. CDR3s include the opening cysteine and the closing phenylalanine or tryptophan. The D gene is left open where the match is weak. Rows give clone size only sometimes, using once, few, many, or a class for an expanded clone.

D | J | V | size | DNA | CDR3
. | TRBJ1-1 | TRBV28 | . | TGTGCCAGCAGTTTTATAGGGGTTGTTGAAGCTTTCTTT | CASSFIGVVEAFF
TRBD1 | TRBJ1-5 | TRBV2 | . | TGTGCCAGCATGGAGCAGGGGGTTAATCAGCCCCAGCATTTT | CASMEQGVNQPQHF
. | TRBJ2-3 | TRBV6-5 | . | TGTGCCAGCAGTTTAGGCAGGGGCACAGATACGCAGTATTTT | CASSLGRGTDTQYF
TRBD2 | TRBJ2-2 | TRBV3-1/TRBV3-2 | few | TGTGCCAGCAGCCGAACACCTAGCGGAAACACCGGGGAGCTGTTTTTT | CASSRTPSGNTGELFF
TRBD2 | TRBJ2-2 | TRBV25-1 | . | TGTGCCAGCAGTGAGGTAACTAGCGTGACCACCGGGGAGCTGTTTTTT | CASSEVTSVTTGELFF
TRBD2 | TRBJ2-1 | TRBV25-1 | . | TGTGCCAGCAGCCCACGACTAGCGGGAGCCCATGAGCAGTTCTTC | CASSPRLAGAHEQFF
. | TRBJ1-4 | TRBV7-7 | . | TGTGCTAGCAGCTTGGAGAAAGGAGGAGGACTGTTTTTT | CASSLEKGGGLFF
. | TRBJ1-5 | TRBV7-6 | . | TGTGCCAGCAGCACTAGCGGCAATCAGCCCCAGCATTTT | CASSTSGNQPQHF
TRBD1 | TRBJ2-7 | TRBV5-1 | . | TGCGCCAGCAGCCCCCAGGGGACAGGGGACGAGCAGTACTTC | CASSPQGTGDEQYF
. | TRBJ1-1 | TRBV7-8 | . | TGTGCCAGCAGCTCCGTCACCGGGAGAAGGGGGAACACTGAAGCTTTCTTT | CASSSVTGRRGNTEAFF
TRBD1 | TRBJ2-6 | TRBV30 | . | TGTGCCTGGGAGGGGGCGACTGGGGCCAACGTCCTGACTTTC | CAWEGATGANVLTF
TRBD2 | TRBJ2-2 | TRBV7-9 | once | TGTGCCAGCAGCGGAGTAAGCGGGAGAGGAAGGGCCGGGGAGCTGTTTTTT | CASSGVSGRGRAGELFF
TRBD1 | TRBJ2-7 | TRBV6-5 | . | TGTGCCATTTCTACAGGGGAGTCGTCCTACGAGCAGTACTTC | CAISTGESSYEQYF
. | TRBJ1-3 | TRBV5-1 | . | TGCGCCAGCAGCTTGGACGGGAACTCTGGAAACACCATATATTTT | CASSLDGNSGNTIYF
TRBD1 | TRBJ2-5 | TRBV28 | . | TGTGCCAGCAGTTTCTGGACAGGGGGCGGGGAGACCCAGTACTTC | CASSFWTGGGETQYF
. | TRBJ2-2 | TRBV27 | . | TGTGCCAGCAGTTTGGAGGGGGGGCTGAACACCGGGGAGCTGTTTTTT | CASSLEGGLNTGELFF
. | TRBJ1-1 | TRBV10-1 | . | TGCGCCAGCAGTGATACAGGGATGCCACTAGGTCAAGCTTTCTTT | CASSDTGMPLGQAFF
. | TRBJ1-5 | TRBV28 | . | TGTGCCAGCAGTTTTCAGTTTAACCAGCCCCAGCATTTT | CASSFQFNQPQHF
TRBD1 | TRBJ1-2 | TRBV28 | . | TGTGCCAGCAGGAGCGGGACAGGCTATGGCTACACCTTC | CASRSGTGYGYTF
TRBD1 | TRBJ2-2 | TRBV6-6 | . | TGTGCCAGTGCTCCGGGACAGGGGGCTAACACCGGGGAGCTGTTTTTT | CASAPGQGANTGELFF
. | TRBJ2-7 | TRBV28 | few | TGTGCCAGCAGGCGACAGACGGCCTACGAGCAGTACTTC | CASRRQTAYEQYF
TRBD1 | TRBJ1-2 | TRBV6-5 | once | TGTGCCAGCAGCCTACAGGGGGCCGATGGCTACACCTTC | CASSLQGADGYTF
TRBD2 | TRBJ2-7 | TRBV18 | . | TGTGCCAGCTCACCACCAGCGGCGGGGGGGCAGTGGACTAGCGGCGAGCAGTACTTC | CASSPPAAGGQWTSGEQYF
TRBD1 | TRBJ2-2 | TRBV5-6 | . | TGTGCCAGCAGCTTGGGACAGGGTGGGCTGTTTTTT | CASSLGQGGLFF
TRBD2 | TRBJ2-2 | TRBV6-1 | . | TGTGCCAGCAGTGAATCTGTAAGGACTAGCCGAACGAACACCGGGGAGCTGTTTTTT | CASSESVRTSRTNTGELFF
TRBD1 | TRBJ2-7 | TRBV7-9 | . | TGTGCCAGCAGCCCGACAGGGGGCTACCCCCTTTACGAGCAGTACTTC | CASSPTGGYPLYEQYF
TRBD2 | TRBJ2-7 | TRBV3-1/TRBV3-2 | . | TGTGCCAGCAGCCAGGCCAGCGGGGGGCCGTACTTC | CASSQASGGPYF
TRBD2 | TRBJ2-1 | TRBV7-3 | . | TGTGCCAGCAGCGTTAGAGGGCAAGCCGGGACTAGCGGTCCGAGCTCCTACAATGAGCAGTTCTTC | CASSVRGQAGTSGPSSYNEQFF
. | TRBJ1-5 | TRBV27 | once | TGTGCCAGCAGTTTAACGGGTTTGATAAATCAGCCCCAGCATTTT | CASSLTGLINQPQHF
. | TRBJ1-1 | TRBV6-4 | . | TGTGCCAGCAGTGGCGAAAAGGGGATGAACACTGAAGCTTTCTTT | CASSGEKGMNTEAFF
TRBD1 | TRBJ2-1 | TRBV28 | . | TGTGCCAGCAGACCCGACAGGGGAGCCTACAATGAGCAGTTCTTC | CASRPDRGAYNEQFF
. | TRBJ2-4 | TRBV5-1 | . | TGCGCCAGCAGCCTGAGCCCCGGGGCCAAAAACATTCAGTACTTC | CASSLSPGAKNIQYF
. | TRBJ1-2 | TRBV7-9 | . | TGTGCCAGCAGCCCCGTTTTGGCGGGGAACTCTGGCTACACCTTC | CASSPVLAGNSGYTF
TRBD2 | TRBJ2-1 | TRBV28 | . | TGTGCCAGCAGTCGCGGGGACTACCATAATGAGCAGTTCTTC | CASSRGDYHNEQFF
. | TRBJ1-5 | TRBV6-6 | . | TGTGCCAGCAGTCCTAACCCGACAGGTGCCGGCAATCAGCCCCAGCATTTT | CASSPNPTGAGNQPQHF
. | TRBJ1-2 | TRBV28 | . | TGTGCCAGCAGCTCAGCTGGGGCCATAACCCATGGCTACACCTTC | CASSSAGAITHGYTF
. | TRBJ2-7 | TRBV29-1 | . | TGCAGCGCAGGCCCGGGGGTTTCCTACGAGCAGTACTTC | CSAGPGVSYEQYF
TRBD1 | TRBJ1-2 | TRBV28 | . | TGTGCCAGCTTAGAAGGTGGACAGGGATGGGCTGGTGGCTACACCTTC | CASLEGGQGWAGGYTF
. | TRBJ2-7 | TRBV7-2 | once | TGTGCCAGCAGCCGCAACGGACTCGATTCCTACGAGCAGTACTTC | CASSRNGLDSYEQYF
TRBD1 | TRBJ2-1 | TRBV10-1 | . | TGCGCCAGCAGTGAGCGCATCGGGACAGGGAACAATGAGCAGTTCTTC | CASSERIGTGNNEQFF
. | TRBJ1-1 | TRBV7-9 | . | TGTGCCAGCAGCGAGAGAGAAATGAACACTGAAGCTTTCTTT | CASSEREMNTEAFF
TRBD1 | TRBJ1-4 | TRBV18 | . | TGTGCCAGCTCACCGGACAGGCAAGTGGAAAAACTGTTTTTT | CASSPDRQVEKLFF
TRBD1 | TRBJ2-1 | TRBV15 | . | TGTGCCACCAGCAGAGGTCGGGACAGGGGACAGTTCTTC | CATSRGRDRGQFF
. | TRBJ2-1 | TRBV4-1 | . | TGCGCCAGCAGCCAATCATCCCGGGTGGTCAATGAGCAGTTCTTC | CASSQSSRVVNEQFF
TRBD1 | TRBJ2-7 | TRBV29-1 | . | TGCAGCGTTACCAGGGGGAAAGGGTCCTACGAGCAGTACTTC | CSVTRGKGSYEQYF
. | TRBJ2-1 | TRBV18 | . | TGTGCCAGCTCTCCTCTCAGCGGTGAGCAGTTCTTC | CASSPLSGEQFF
. | TRBJ2-7 | TRBV5-1 | . | TGCGCCAGCAGCCCAGACCCGGGACTGAAGGCATCTTTTTACGAGCAGTACTTC | CASSPDPGLKASFYEQYF